This entry lists 29 T cell receptor beta chains sequenced from one sample in a study of radiotherapy plus CTLA-4 blockade in lung cancer. Clones were read by immunoSEQ multiplex PCR, and TCRdb kept only the in-frame ones, dropping some. The table includes 110,000 or so clones, about 83% detected once. The source was peripheral blood, collected from a patient treated with radiotherapy plus ipilimumab. Receptor source: a human donor with non-small cell lung cancer who had a partial response to radiotherapy plus ipilimumab.

Many counts were recorded for this clone. The rearrangement uses TRBV10-3 and TRBJ2-3, with 7 bases fitting TRBD2. The germline V gene encodes CDR1 ENHRY and CDR2 SYGVKD. Losses at the gene ends were 1 base for V and 6 bases for J; bases not matched to a gene: 7. This CDR3 spans 15 amino acids. CDR3 protein: CAISELDPGRDTQYF. CDR3 bases: TGTGCCATCAGTGAGTTGGACCCCGGGAGGGATACGCAGTATTTT.

The V and J genes are TRBV6-5 and TRBJ1-2, with unresolved D. The germline CDR1 and CDR2 sequences are MNHEY and SVGAGI. The CDR3 extends over 14 amino acids. V was cut by 6 bases and J by 0 bases, with 11 bases left in between. The chain's CDR3 is CASRFYDTNYGYTF. The CDR3 DNA reads TGTGCCAGCAGATTCTACGATACTAACTATGGCTACACCTTC.

V usage is TRBV28 and J usage is TRBJ2-3, with 9 nucleotides matching TRBD2. Trimming at V came to 4 bases and at J to 4 bases, leaving 18 bases not matched to a gene. CDR1 MDHEN and CDR2 SYDVKM come from the germline V gene. The CDR3 runs 19 residues. CDR3 sequence: CASSSPPGAGGPFPDTQYF. The CDR3 DNA is TGTGCCAGCAGTTCCCCTCCGGGGGCGGGAGGGCCCTTCCCAGATACGCAGTATTTT.

This chain connects TRBV11-1 to TRBJ1-3; unclear D gene. Germline CDR1 reads SGHAT; CDR2 reads FQDESV (reference sequence). This CDR3 region has 15 residues. Trimming shortened V by 2 bases and J by 0 bases, and 8 bases separated the two germline ends. This CDR3 is CASSLQDNSGNTIYF. DNA of the CDR3: TGTGCCAGCAGCTTACAGGATAACTCTGGAAACACCATATATTTT.

This chain connects TRBV27 to TRBJ2-3; 10 bases map to TRBD2. Germline-derived CDR1 and CDR2 are MNHEY and SMNVEV (reference sequence). V shed 1 base, J shed 8 bases, and the junction held 6 bases outside the gene matches. This CDR3 is built from 15 residues. The CDR3: CASSLWGAGGGTQYF. CDR3 coding DNA: TGTGCCAGCAGTTTATGGGGAGCGGGAGGGGGTACGCAGTATTTT.

This clone was observed a few times. The chain couples TRBV7-6 to TRBJ2-7; tentative D call: TRBD2 (6 bases). This CDR3 is 14 amino acids long. The germline V gene has CDR1 SGHVS and CDR2 FNYEAQ. V was shortened by 5 bases and J by 5 bases, with 16 bases between the two germline ends. CDR3 residues: CASSRDWGENEQYF. The CDR3 DNA follows: TGTGCCAGCAGCCGGGACTGGGGGGAGAACGAGCAGTACTTC.

The chain has TRBV10-1 and TRBJ2-7; D gene unclear. V was trimmed by 3 bases and J by 0 bases, leaving 9 bases between them. Germline lookup yields CDR1 WNHNN and CDR2 SYGVQD (reference sequence). This CDR3 is built from 14 residues. The CDR3 region is CASSDNSRSYEQYF. Here the CDR3 DNA reads TGCGCCAGCAGTGATAACAGCCGCTCCTACGAGCAGTACTTC.

The CDR3 DNA follows: TGTGCCAGCAGCTTGGGGAGGGGGCTGGCTCAGCCCCAGCATTTT. Protein sequence: CASSLGRGLAQPQHF. This chain links TRBV5-6 with TRBJ1-5; TRBD1 aligns across 7 bases. The J segment lost 6 bases and the V segment lost 0 bases, leaving 6 bases of the junction unmatched. The CDR3 consists of 15 residues. Germline V gene lookup returns CDR1 SGHDT and CDR2 YYEEEE.

This clone was seen a handful of times. The chain combines TRBV6-1 with TRBJ1-4; D is perhaps TRBD1 (6 bases). This CDR3 spans 14 amino acids. The germline V gene encodes CDR1 MNHNS and CDR2 SASEGT. Trimming took off 4 bases at V and 8 bases at J, with 14 bases between the two ends. This CDR3 reads CASSVTGRGEKLFF. The CDR3 DNA reads TGTGCCAGCAGTGTTACAGGGCGGGGGGAAAAACTGTTTTTT.

This clone has just one count. V is TRBV11-2 and J is TRBJ1-2; D is ambiguous. There are 12 residues in the CDR3. Germline assignment: CDR1 SGHAT and CDR2 FQNNGV. V was clipped by 4 bases and J by 8 bases, with 11 bases between them. The CDR3 coding sequence is TGTGCCAGCAGCTCTTCACGTGCGGGCTACACCTTC. It specifies CASSSSRAGYTF.

This chain links TRBV19 with TRBJ1-2, with D hard to call. CDR3 length: 13 amino acids. V was pared by 6 bases and J by 4 bases, with 12 bases between. CDR1 is LNHDA and CDR2 is SQIVND in the germline V gene (reference sequence). CDR3 sequence: CASRGGLAYGYTF. The CDR3, as DNA: TGTGCCAGTAGGGGCGGGTTGGCCTATGGCTACACCTTC.

The chain links TRBV7-6 to TRBJ2-5, with a weak D call TRBD2 (6 bases). Trimming shortened V by 6 bases and J by 2 bases, and 13 bases separated the two germline ends. Germline CDR1 reads SGHVS; CDR2 reads FNYEAQ. CDR3 length: 14 amino acids. Written as DNA, the CDR3 is TGTGCCAGCAGACCCCCGGACTATCAAGAGACCCAGTACTTC. Protein sequence: CASRPPDYQETQYF. Based on the CDR3 plus reference TRBV7-6 and TRBJ2-5, the full variable domain is GAGVSQSPRYKVTKRGQDVALRCDPISGHVSLYWYRQALGQGPEFLTYFNYEAQQDKSGLPNDRFSAERPEGSISTLTIQRTEQRDSAMYRCASRPPDYQETQYFGPGTRLLVL.

The V gene is TRBV30, the J gene TRBJ1-1, with 8 nucleotides matching TRBD1. The ends lost 4 bases at V and 7 bases at J; junction bases unmatched: 8. Per germline, CDR1 GTSNPN and CDR2 SVGIG (reference sequence). This CDR3 is built from 13 residues. DNA of the CDR3: TGTGCCTGGAATCTCAGGGGGCCAAATGAAGCTTTCTTT. The encoded protein is CAWNLRGPNEAFF.

This clone has only one observation. J is TRBJ2-3 and V is TRBV6-5; D is possibly TRBD2 (5 bases). The CDR3 has 14 residues. Germline lookup yields CDR1 MNHEY and CDR2 SVGAGI. V gave up 2 bases and J gave up 2 bases, with 8 bases separating them. The CDR3 DNA sequence: TGTGCCAGCAGTTACGGTCTAGCCACAGATACGCAGTATTTT. Residues: CASSYGLATDTQYF.

The rearrangement uses TRBV4-3 and TRBJ2-3; the match to TRBD2 covers 9 bases. CDR1 is LGHNA, CDR2 YSLEER, per germline. This CDR3 contains 15 residues. The V gene end was trimmed by 6 bases and the J gene end by 2 bases; junction bases not matched to a gene: 6. The CDR3 DNA is TGCGCCAGCAGTCCCGGGACTAGCTACACAGATACGCAGTATTTT. This sequence encodes CASSPGTSYTDTQYF.

The V and J genes are TRBV2 and TRBJ1-4; 8 positions match TRBD1. CDR1 is SNHLY and CDR2 is FYNNEI in the germline V gene. With 6 bases clipped from V and 5 bases from J, the junction kept 5 bases outside the gene matches. The CDR3 is 14 amino acids. The CDR3 coding sequence is TGTGCCAGCAGCGAGGGACAGGTGAATGAAAAACTGTTTTTT. The encoded protein is CASSEGQVNEKLFF.

In nucleotides, the CDR3 is TGTGCCAGCAGGACAGGTCTTAACACTGAAGCTTTCTTT. This sequence encodes CASRTGLNTEAFF. The chain recombines TRBV2 with TRBJ1-1, with a possible D match to TRBD1 (6 bases). The CDR3 is 13 residues long. Germline CDR1 and CDR2: SNHLY and FYNNEI. Trimming shortened V by 6 bases and J by 2 bases, and 10 bases separated the two germline ends.

The CDR3 region is CASSRTSGDLPGEQFF. CDR3 coding DNA: TGTGCCAGCAGCCGGACTAGCGGGGACCTCCCAGGTGAGCAGTTCTTC. This sequence joins TRBV7-2 and TRBJ2-1, with TRBD2 identical over 12 bases. This CDR3 region has 16 residues. CDR1 is SGHTA and CDR2 is FQGNSA in the germline V gene. The V gene end was trimmed by 5 bases and the J gene end by 9 bases; junction bases not matched to a gene: 11.

This clone has just one count. The CDR3 coding sequence is TGTGCCTGGATGGGGGGGAGCGGGGGCTATGGCTACACCTTC. Its protein product is CAWMGGSGGYGYTF. The gene calls are TRBV30 and TRBJ1-2; possibly TRBD1 for D (5 bases). With 4 bases removed from V and 4 bases from J, the gap between germline ends came to 16 bases. CDR1 is GTSNPN and CDR2 is SVGIG in the germline V gene (reference sequence). The CDR3 loop spans 14 amino acids.

The rearrangement joins TRBV6-5 to TRBJ1-4; 11 bases match TRBD1. The CDR3 runs to 15 residues. V dropped 2 bases and J dropped 10; count of bases not matched to a gene: 6. Germline V gene data show CDR1 as MNHEY and CDR2 as SVGAGI. This CDR3 is CASSYPGQGVVKLFF. The CDR3 coding sequence is TGTGCCAGCAGTTACCCGGGACAGGGGGTTGTAAAACTGTTTTTT.

This chain connects TRBV28 to TRBJ2-7; 10 bases fit TRBD1. The CDR3 is made up of 15 amino acids. CDR1 is MDHEN, CDR2 SYDVKM, per germline. Trimming removed 2 bases from V and 4 bases from J; junction bases left unmatched: 5. The CDR3 bases are TGTGCCAGCAGTTTACCCGGACAGGGGGGGTACGAGCAGTACTTC. Residues: CASSLPGQGGYEQYF.

This clone was seen ten or more times. This rearrangement joins TRBV6-5 to TRBJ2-3; D unresolved. V lost 7 bases to trimming and J lost 1 base, with 15 bases between them. Germline-derived CDR1 and CDR2 are MNHEY and SVGAGI. This CDR3 is 15 amino acids long. The chain's CDR3 is CASTSSPAGTDTQYF. Written as DNA, the CDR3 is TGTGCCAGCACCTCGTCTCCTGCGGGCACAGATACGCAGTATTTT.

There are a few counts of this clone. V and J are TRBV27 and TRBJ1-1, with TRBD1 identical over 7 bases. Germline V gene sequence: CDR1 MNHEY, CDR2 SMNVEV (reference sequence). The CDR3 runs 15 residues. Trimming removed 4 bases from V and 4 bases from J; junction bases left unmatched: 9. The CDR3 sequence: CASSSQTGRATEAFF. In DNA, the CDR3 is TGTGCCAGCAGTTCCCAGACAGGGCGAGCCACTGAAGCTTTCTTT.

The sample holds one count of this clone. The genes are TRBV4-3 and TRBJ1-5; maybe TRBD1 (6 bases). V gave up 0 bases and J gave up 1 base, with 16 bases separating them. This CDR3 contains 18 residues. Germline CDR1 LGHNA, CDR2 YSLEER. The CDR3 coding sequence is TGCGCCAGCAGCCAAGATCCCCAGGGGTCTACAAGCAATCAGCCCCAGCATTTT. It specifies CASSQDPQGSTSNQPQHF.

The chain couples TRBV7-2 to TRBJ1-2, with TRBD1 matching over 12 bases. V lost 5 bases and J lost 4; bases outside the gene matches: 5. This CDR3 has 15 residues. Germline V lookup: CDR1 SGHTA, CDR2 FQGNSA. CDR3 sequence: CASSPGQGAIYGYTF. The CDR3 DNA follows: TGTGCCAGCAGCCCGGGACAGGGGGCGATCTATGGCTACACCTTC.

The rearrangement links TRBV2 to TRBJ2-3; 9 positions agree with TRBD2. The CDR3 covers 14 residues. Germline trimming cut 7 bases from V and 3 bases from J; bases unmatched to any gene: 5. From germline, CDR1 is SNHLY and CDR2 FYNNEI. The CDR3 reads CASTLAGMTDTQYF. CDR3 DNA: TGTGCCAGCACACTAGCGGGCATGACAGATACGCAGTATTTT.

This clone was detected a few times. The gene calls are TRBV6-5 and TRBJ1-1; weak D call: TRBD1 (6 bases). The CDR3 sequence is 13 residues long. CDR1 is MNHEY and CDR2 is SVGAGI in the germline V gene. Trimming cost V 4 bases and J 11 bases, with 17 bases left between them. The CDR3 region is CASSSTGARGAFF. The CDR3 DNA is TGTGCCAGCAGTTCGACAGGAGCCCGGGGTGCTTTCTTT.

The rearrangement uses TRBV2 and TRBJ2-4; D remains ambiguous. From germline, CDR1 is SNHLY and CDR2 FYNNEI. Trimming removed 6 bases from V and 0 bases from J, with 12 bases in between. The CDR3 spans 15 residues. The CDR3 coding sequence is TGTGCCAGCAGCGGGTCCCCTCTAGCCAAAAACATTCAGTACTTC. Translation: CASSGSPLAKNIQYF.

This clone occurred once. The chain carries TRBV28 and TRBJ1-1, with 8 bases matching TRBD1. V gave up 10 bases and J gave up 10 bases; unmatched junction bases: 14. This CDR3 region has 13 residues. Per the germline V gene, CDR1 is MDHEN and CDR2 is SYDVKM. The CDR3, as DNA: TGTGCCATATTACAGGGGGACAGACCTGGAGCTTTCTTT. It specifies CAILQGDRPGAFF.